This T cell receptor beta chain is drawn from a study of blood T cell repertoires in COVID-19. In the study overall: Researchers got acute and convalescent COVID-19 samples from the United States, Italy and Spain. In each case, the material was cDNA or gDNA derived from T cells, B-cell-depleted T cells, or PBMCs.

The germline V gene encodes CDR1 ENHRY and CDR2 SYGVKD. This CDR3 region has 14 residues. Deletions cut 7 bases from V and 1 base from J, with 12 bases between. Patients in Seattle were enrolled during active infection, then followed longitudinally. In the original analysis: Reference gene primer amplification gave nucleated cell count estimates. Profiled with immunoSEQ multiplex PCR; TCRdb holds only in-frame clones, not every one. V and J calls and clone size are as listed in that table; D and trimming were resolved from the DNA. The data hold fewer than 300,000 clones, with just over 90% observed a single time.

Input material: peripheral blood. The V gene is TRBV10-3, the J gene TRBJ2-3; tentatively, D is TRBD2 (5 bases). This clonotype was obtained from a woman between 25 and 40 years old with COVID-19, enrolled during active disease. CDR3 loop: CAITGIEGTDTQYF. The CDR3 DNA follows: TGTGCCATCACCGGGATAGAGGGCACAGATACGCAGTATTTT.